This T cell receptor beta chain came from a study of shared clonotypes between healthy human individuals. The CDR3 runs 16 residues. From germline, CDR1 is ENHRY and CDR2 SYGVKD. Trimming stripped 0 bases from V and 2 bases from J, with 11 bases between. Sequencing used immunoSEQ multiplex PCR; TCRdb keeps in-frame clones, though not all of them. The repertoire consists of millions of clones, with around 95% occurring once and the leading ten covering roughly 0.13%. Sequences were obtained from naive CD4+ T cells sorted from blood. Subset meaning: CD45RA+ positively selected. The chain links TRBV10-3 to TRBJ2-1; either TRBD1 or TRBD2 may fit D (5 bases each). The TCR was taken from a man younger than 35 in good health. The CDR3 bases are TGTGCCATCAGTGAGTCGAAGGGGACCCCCTACAATGAGCAGTTCTTC. This encodes CAISESKGTPYNEQFF.